The 27 T cell receptor beta chains reported below all come from one sample, sequenced in a study of STAT5B mutations in CD4+ large granular lymphocyte leukemia (dated by TCRdb to between 2021 and 2022). The library was made by the immunoSEQ multiplex PCR assay. As stored in TCRdb, this immuneACCESS dataset retains in-frame rearrangements with V and J assigned. A fraction of the clones does not appear; measured against another copy, unresolved V genes explain less than half of the discrepancy, and the remainder lacks a known reason. This sample has under 35,000 clones in its table, and 65% to 70% of those were observed once. Together, the top ten hold around 1.7% of the sample. The sequenced sample was CD4+ T cells from blood buffy coats. These receptors were taken from a human donor in good health.

The chain carries TRBV27 and TRBJ1-2, with D perhaps TRBD1 (6 bases). V gave up 2 bases and J gave up 8 bases, with 15 bases separating them. The CDR3 is made up of 14 amino acids. Germline V gene data show CDR1 as MNHEY and CDR2 as SMNVEV (reference sequence). For the CDR3, the DNA is TGTGCCAGCAGTTTAGATAACAGGGTTGAAGGCTACACCTTC. Residues: CASSLDNRVEGYTF.

This clone was observed once. The chain carries TRBV21-1 and TRBJ2-7. TRBV21-1 has pseudogene status. The CDR3 is 14 amino acids. The CDR3 reads CASSNETVPYEQYF. The CDR3 DNA reads as TGTGCCAGCAGCAACGAGACGGTTCCCTACGAGCAGTACTTC.

CDR3 sequence reads: CAISESQAGSSYNEQFF. The CDR3 DNA reads TGTGCCATCAGTGAGTCGCAGGCGGGGAGCTCCTACAATGAGCAGTTCTTC. The V and J genes are TRBV10-3 and TRBJ2-1, with D tentatively TRBD2 (6 bases). The length of the CDR3 is 17 residues. V dropped 0 bases and J dropped 0 bases, with 12 bases sitting between them. The germline V gene has CDR1 ENHRY and CDR2 SYGVKD.

This clone has more than one count but fewer than ten. This rearrangement joins TRBV29-1 to TRBJ2-3; D possibly corresponds to TRBD2 (7 bases). Germline lookup yields CDR1 SQVTM and CDR2 ANQGSEA. With 7 bases removed from V and 3 bases from J, the gap between germline ends came to 17 bases. This CDR3 is 14 amino acids long. The CDR3 bases are TGCAGCGCTGACGGGGGGCCAGGAACAGATACGCAGTATTTT. Amino acids: CSADGGPGTDTQYF.

The chain combines TRBV7-2 with TRBJ2-5; TRBD2 might be the D (5 bases). This CDR3 comprises 15 residues. Germline V gene sequence: CDR1 SGHTA, CDR2 FQGNSA. V gave up 5 bases and J gave up 2 bases, with 15 bases separating them. CDR3 region: CASSPRSGAQETQYF. In DNA, the CDR3 is TGTGCCAGCAGCCCTCGGAGCGGCGCTCAAGAGACCCAGTACTTC.

About this clone itself: One end of the junction fails to match germline, which may point to a read error. This chain connects TRBV10-3 to TRBJ1-1, with unresolved D. Looked up from germline, CDR1 is ENHRY and CDR2 is SYGVKD. This CDR3 contains 13 residues. For the CDR3, the DNA is TGTGCCGCTTCCTGGGCAATGAACGCTGAAGCTTTCTTT. Translated, it gives CAASWAMNAEAFF.

The V call is TRBV4-1, the J call TRBJ1-1; a possible D gene is TRBD1 (5 bases). V dropped 1 base and J dropped 11 bases, with 20 bases sitting between them. This CDR3 comprises 15 residues. Germline-derived CDR1 and CDR2 are MGHRA and YSYEKL. The CDR3: CASSQVREQPAPAFF. CDR3 sequence (DNA): TGCGCCAGCAGCCAAGTCAGGGAACAGCCCGCCCCGGCTTTCTTT.

The J gene is TRBJ2-4, the V gene TRBV27, with D possibly TRBD2 on 6 matching bases. Trimming stripped 0 bases from V and 3 bases from J, with 21 bases between. Germline CDR1 is MNHEY and CDR2 is SMNVEV (reference sequence). The CDR3 loop spans 19 amino acids. CDR3 region: CASSLSSGLSDGFKNIQYF. CDR3 bases: TGTGCCAGCAGTTTATCGAGCGGGCTGTCAGATGGGTTCAAAAACATTCAGTACTTC.

The genes are TRBV29-1 and TRBJ2-2; D may be TRBD1 (5 bases). CDR1 and CDR2 (germline): SQVTM, ANQGSEA. V was trimmed by 4 bases and J by 2 bases, leaving 11 bases between them. This CDR3 contains 14 residues. The CDR3 nucleotides are TGCAGCGTTGCGGCAGGGTTTAACACCGGGGAGCTGTTTTTT. It is translated as CSVAAGFNTGELFF.

This clone was picked up one time. The J gene is TRBJ1-4, the V gene TRBV6-1; TRBD1 matches 10 bases. The CDR3 spans 14 residues. The trim removed 5 bases at V and 6 bases at J, leaving 3 bases unmatched. Per the germline V gene, CDR1 is MNHNS and CDR2 is SASEGT. Written as DNA, the CDR3 is TGTGCCAGCAGTAGGGACAGGGGCTATGAAAAACTGTTTTTT. Amino acids: CASSRDRGYEKLFF.

The gene calls are TRBV23-1 and TRBJ2-7, with D tentatively TRBD1 (6 bases). TRBV23-1 is reported as an ORF; its role is uncertain. CDR3 length: 17 amino acids. The V and J ends lost 10 bases and 0 bases respectively, with 25 bases between them. CDR3 sequence reads: CAIKGEGTPKGSYEQYF. Here the CDR3 DNA reads TGCGCCATAAAGGGCGAGGGGACACCCAAAGGCTCCTACGAGCAGTACTTC.

V usage is TRBV27 and J usage is TRBJ2-5; D may match TRBD1 or TRBD2 (5 bases each). CDR1 and CDR2 from the germline V gene are MNHEY and SMNVEV (reference sequence). The CDR3 loop spans 14 amino acids. Trimming cost V 4 bases and J 3 bases, with 12 bases left between them. CDR3 DNA sequence: TGTGCCAGCAGTTCCCGGGACGGAAAAGAGACCCAGTACTTC. This codes for CASSSRDGKETQYF.

This rearrangement joins TRBV27 to TRBJ2-1; 8 bases match TRBD1. Germline CDR1 is MNHEY and CDR2 is SMNVEV (reference sequence). The CDR3 spans 13 residues. Unmatched junction bases numbered 2, after V lost 6 bases and J lost 4 bases. The CDR3 spells CASSRTGYNEQFF. CDR3 sequence (DNA): TGTGCCAGCAGCAGGACAGGGTACAATGAGCAGTTCTTC.

V usage is TRBV14 and J usage is TRBJ2-3; no clear D gene. From germline, CDR1 is SGHDN and CDR2 FVKESK. There are 14 residues in the CDR3. Trimming stripped 0 bases from V and 1 base from J, with 5 bases between. The DNA of the CDR3 is TGTGCCAGCAGCCAAGATACAGGCACAGATACGCAGTATTTT. Encoded protein: CASSQDTGTDTQYF.

CDR3 coding DNA: TGTGCCAGCAGCTTATTGGGTAGGGGGTCCAGCTCCTACAATGAGCAGTTCTTC. Translation: CASSLLGRGSSSYNEQFF. The V and J genes are TRBV11-2 and TRBJ2-1; TRBD1 is a possible D gene (6 bases). The V end lost 2 bases, the J end lost 0 bases, and 17 bases lay between the germline ends. The CDR3 spans 18 residues. Germline CDR1 reads SGHAT; CDR2 reads FQNNGV.

This clone has more than one count but fewer than ten. The chain has TRBV2 and TRBJ1-6; D is perhaps TRBD1 (6 bases). Trimming removed 10 bases from V and 7 bases from J, with 14 bases in between. The CDR3 contains 13 residues. Germline CDR1 is SNHLY and CDR2 is FYNNEI. CDR3 sequence reads: CATQGGGNSPLHF. DNA of the CDR3: TGTGCCACCCAAGGGGGGGGGAATTCACCCCTCCACTTT. Filled out from reference TRBV2 and TRBJ1-6, the complete variable domain reads EPEVTQTPSHQVTQMGQEVILRCVPISNHLYFYWYRQILGQKVEFLVSFYNNEISEKSEIFDDQFSVERPDGSNFTLKIRSTKLEDSAMYFCATQGGGNSPLHFGNGTRLTVT.

This clone was seen only a few times. The V gene is TRBV7-9, the J gene TRBJ2-2; 8 bases align to TRBD2. V lost 2 bases to trimming and J lost 4 bases; unmatched junction nucleotides: 6. From germline, CDR1 is SEHNR and CDR2 FQNEAQ (reference sequence). The CDR3 has 16 residues. CDR3: CASSLLRGGATGELFF. In nucleotides, the CDR3 is TGTGCCAGCAGCTTATTACGGGGGGGCGCCACCGGGGAGCTGTTTTTT.

In this sample, this clone turned up a few times. The CDR3, as DNA: TGTGCCAGCAGTGAAGTCGGCGGGGAGCGGCAGTACTTC. It is translated as CASSEVGGERQYF. This chain connects TRBV6-1 to TRBJ2-7; D possibly corresponds to TRBD2 (6 bases). This CDR3 comprises 13 residues. The V and J ends lost 1 base and 9 bases respectively, with 13 bases between them. The V gene's germline CDR1 is MNHNS and CDR2 SASEGT.

V usage is TRBV6-5 and J usage is TRBJ1-2; the D is unclear. The length of the CDR3 is 15 residues. Looked up from germline, CDR1 is MNHEY and CDR2 is SVGAGI. Trimming left V 2 bases short and J 7 bases short, with 17 bases between. The CDR3 DNA follows: TGTGCCAGCAGTTACGCACCAGCGGGATCTGGTGGCTACACCTTC. Translated: CASSYAPAGSGGYTF.

V usage is TRBV7-8 and J usage is TRBJ1-1, with 10 bases aligning to TRBD1. Per the germline V gene, CDR1 is SGHVS and CDR2 is FQNEAQ. The CDR3 extends over 15 amino acids. V lost 5 bases and J lost 4; bases outside the gene matches: 7. CDR3 DNA sequence: TGTGCCAGCAGCCCCACCTGGACAGGGGGCACTGAAGCTTTCTTT. Its protein product is CASSPTWTGGTEAFF.

This chain links TRBV14 with TRBJ1-2, with a weak D call TRBD1 (5 bases). The germline gives CDR1 SGHDN, CDR2 FVKESK. With 0 bases removed from V and 4 bases from J, the gap between germline ends came to 12 bases. This CDR3 is built from 15 residues. CDR3 in DNA: TGTGCCAGCAGCCAAGAAAAAACAGGCCTCTATGGCTACACCTTC. Translation: CASSQEKTGLYGYTF.

The V gene is TRBV4-2, the J gene TRBJ2-5; 11 nucleotides line up with TRBD2. Trimming took 0 bases from V and 5 from J; bases not matched to a gene: 2. This CDR3 spans 15 amino acids. The germline gives CDR1 LGHNA, CDR2 YNFKEQ. CDR3 DNA sequence: TGTGCCAGCAGCCAAGAACTAGCGGGGGATGAGACCCAGTACTTC. It specifies CASSQELAGDETQYF.

The chain employs TRBV23-1 and TRBJ1-5; tentative D call: TRBD1 (6 bases). TRBV23-1 is annotated as an ORF whose role is uncertain. The CDR3 runs 16 residues. V shed 3 bases and J shed 7 bases, with 19 bases lying between them. The CDR3 DNA follows: TGCGCCAGCAGTCAGGGGAACCAGGGGAGGGAGCAGCCCCAGCATTTT. Residues: CASSQGNQGREQPQHF.

The chain is built from TRBV7-9 and TRBJ1-4; no clear D gene. V gave up 5 bases and J gave up 7 bases, with 17 bases separating them. The CDR3 has 15 amino acids. Germline V gene data show CDR1 as SEHNR and CDR2 as FQNEAQ (reference sequence). The CDR3 coding sequence is TGTGCCAGCAGCCCCCAGGCAGGTTTAATTGAAAAACTGTTTTTT. Amino acids: CASSPQAGLIEKLFF.

This clone was seen a handful of times. The chain joins TRBV19 to TRBJ1-1; no clear D. The CDR3 has 15 amino acids. Germline CDR1 and CDR2: LNHDA and SQIVND (reference sequence). The germline V and J ends were trimmed by 0 bases and 1 base, with 9 bases remaining between them. CDR3 in DNA: TGTGCCAGTAGTATAGATGAAGGGTGGAACACTGAAGCTTTCTTT. Encoded protein: CASSIDEGWNTEAFF.

The chain is built from TRBV10-3 and TRBJ1-2, with TRBD1 as a possible D gene (6 bases). This CDR3 has 15 amino acids. Germline V gene lookup returns CDR1 ENHRY and CDR2 SYGVKD. The V gene lost 0 bases and the J gene lost 8 bases, with 16 bases spanning the gap. As DNA, the CDR3 is TGTGCCATCAGTGAGTCGACTCGGGGGCAGTACGGCTACACCTTC. It is translated as CAISESTRGQYGYTF.

This chain links TRBV7-8 with TRBJ2-7, with no clear D. CDR3 length equals 13 residues. Germline loops: CDR1 SGHVS, CDR2 FQNEAQ. Trimming pared 1 base from V and 6 bases from J, leaving 10 bases between. The CDR3 DNA sequence: TGTGCCAGCAGCTTAGGAACAGATGGCGAGCAGTACTTC. Protein: CASSLGTDGEQYF.